This T cell receptor beta chain comes out of a study of blood T cell repertoires in COVID-19 (dated by TCRdb to between 2020 and 2021). A note on the overall study: Samples from collaborators originated in the United States, Italy and Spain and spanned both the acute and convalescent phases of COVID-19. The repertoires were released in a freely available public database intended as a resource for research on the immune response to SARS-CoV-2. Subjects who had been exposed to COVID-19, were actively infected with it, or had recovered from it provided the deeply sampled blood TCRbeta repertoires that made up the dataset. Where available, HLA class I and class II types were obtained from metadata supplied by the sample provider rather than from assay-based typing. The material from the prospective study consisted of cDNA or gDNA derived from T cells, B-cell-depleted T cells, or PBMCs. A de-identified subject ID, COVID-19 status, age in years and sex were almost always included in the sample metadata. The samples were drawn from the first 160 participants of the ongoing ImmuneRACE study and from 1,254 subjects provided by 6 global collaborators.

TCRbeta CDR3 regions were amplified from genomic DNA using the immunoSEQ Assay, a bias-controlled multiplex PCR. Per the original workflow: The number of nucleated cells in each sample was estimated by amplification of reference gene primers within the assay. Sequence reads were collapsed and filtered to measure the absolute abundance of every unique TCRbeta CDR3 rearrangement. For each sample, productive Simpson clonality was calculated by taking the square root of Simpson's diversity index across productive rearrangements. TCRdb holds this immuneACCESS table with in-frame rearrangements only. Some clones are missing; in checked studies, unresolved V genes explain under half, and the rest has no known cause. V and J calls and clone size are given by that table; D and trimming were obtained from the DNA. The sample yields over 70,000 clones; 87% were counted once. Around 1% of the sample comes from the top ten.

Results the study describes overall, beyond this receptor: The quantity of clinical and demographic metadata differed by source and by participant and was supplied without curation.

Collaborating institutions collected whole blood in K2EDTA tubes following their own protocols. For TCRbeta analysis, collaborators shipped samples as frozen whole blood, isolated PBMCs, or DNA extracted from either of those sample types. From a lookup of the germline V gene, CDR1 and CDR2 are MDHEN and SYDVKM. Including cysteine and phenylalanine, the CDR3 has 15 amino acids. CDR3 DNA only is kept here, 45 bases in frame from base 1. Trimmed from V: 7 bases; trimmed from J: 8 bases; junction bases lacking a gene match: 11. The sample holds one count of this clone. It lacks a known antigen. Base qualities are missing; no much larger clone stands one base away.

Rearrangement joined TRBV28 to TRBJ1-2, with 12 central nucleotides matching TRBD1. This sequence originates from a human donor in a cohort sampled during active COVID-19. The sample was peripheral blood. The DNA reads as follows: TGTGCCAGCACCCTCCAGGGACAGGGGGCTAGGGGCTACACCTTC. Its translation is CASTLQGQGARGYTF.